These 9 T cell receptor beta chains came from one sample sequenced in a study of T cells after yellow fever vaccination. MiXCR was run by TCRdb on the 5' RACE reads, yielding one entry per CDR3 protein. The sample includes around 600,000 distinct CDR3 sequences, over 9% seen only once; the top ten take under 15%. Sequenced material: PBMCs, taken on the day of the yellow fever booster vaccination. The receptors shown here come from a man aged 25 to 45 who received the YFV17D yellow fever vaccine.

This CDR3 is CASSSHLAEGTDTQYF. The CDR3 DNA reads TGTGCCAGCAGCTCCCATCTAGCGGAGGGCACAGATACGCAGTATTTT. This chain connects TRBV11-3 to TRBJ2-3; 7 bases fit TRBD2. This CDR3 has 16 residues. Germline lookup yields CDR1 SGHNT and CDR2 YENEEA. V dropped 4 bases and J dropped 1; count of bases not matched to a gene: 8.

This clonotype was detected only a few times. The chain links TRBV19 to TRBJ2-7; 7 bases fit TRBD2. Germline-derived CDR1 and CDR2 are LNHDA and SQIVND (reference sequence). This CDR3 is 15 amino acids long. Trimming removed 5 bases from V and 4 bases from J; junction bases left unmatched: 11. The CDR3 loop reads CASSSPGGSMYEQYF. In DNA, the CDR3 is TGTGCCAGTAGTTCCCCTGGCGGGAGTATGTACGAGCAGTACTTC.

This clonotype has a handful of counts. CDR3 sequence: CASTGSGWGGETQYF. Written as DNA, the CDR3 is TGTGCCTCCACCGGAAGCGGCTGGGGGGGGGAGACCCAGTACTTC. V usage is TRBV7-2 and J usage is TRBJ2-5, with TRBD2 matching over 7 bases. The CDR3 is 15 residues long. Looked up from germline, CDR1 is SGHTA and CDR2 is FQGNSA. The J segment lost 5 bases and the V segment lost 11 bases, leaving 17 bases of the junction unmatched.

The V and J genes are TRBV15 and TRBJ2-1, with D maybe TRBD2 (6 bases). Trimming shortened V by 8 bases and J by 7 bases, and 15 bases separated the two germline ends. This CDR3 has 13 amino acids. CDR1 and CDR2 from the germline V gene are LNHNV and YYDKDF (reference sequence). DNA of the CDR3: TGTGCCACCCTAGCGTTTGGAGGTAATGAGCAGTTCTTC. It translates to CATLAFGGNEQFF. Complete variable domain (other parts from reference TRBV15 and TRBJ2-1): DAMVIQNPRYQVTQFGKPVTLSCSQTLNHNVMYWYQQKSSQAPKLLFHYYDKDFNNEADTPDNFQSRRPNTSFCFLDIRSPGLGDTAMYLCATLAFGGNEQFFGPGTRLTVL.

This clonotype was counted only a few times. The gene calls are TRBV20-1 and TRBJ2-1; D call uncertain. The germline CDR1 and CDR2 sequences are DFQATT and SNEGSKA (reference sequence). Deletions cut 4 bases from V and 5 bases from J, with 15 bases between. CDR3 length: 14 residues. The CDR3 DNA reads as TGCAGTGCTATGATAGGACGGATCGACAATGAGCAGTTCTTC. Translated, it gives CSAMIGRIDNEQFF.

The chain joins TRBV4-3 to TRBJ2-2, with 8 bases lining up with TRBD2. The CDR3 runs 17 residues. V gave up 4 bases and J gave up 4 bases; unmatched junction bases: 11. The germline CDR1 and CDR2 sequences are LGHNA and YSLEER. The CDR3 region is CASSPIGLAGLTGELFF. The CDR3 nucleotides read TGCGCCAGCAGCCCTATCGGGTTAGCGGGACTCACCGGGGAGCTGTTTTTT.

This clonotype has a handful of counts. The V call is TRBV5-4, the J call TRBJ1-6; D unclear. The CDR3 contains 15 residues. Trimming removed 6 bases at V and 0 bases at J, with 10 bases between. The germline V gene has CDR1 SGHNT and CDR2 YYREEE (reference sequence). In nucleotides, the CDR3 is TGTGCCAGCATGCGGCGGAGCTCCTATAATTCACCCCTCCACTTT. This encodes CASMRRSSYNSPLHF. Using reference TRBV5-4 and TRBJ1-6 for the parts outside the CDR3, the full variable domain is ETGVTQSPTHLIKTRGQQVTLRCSSQSGHNTVSWYQQALGQGPQFIFQYYREEENGRGNFPPRFSGLQFPNYSSELNVNALELDDSALYLCASMRRSSYNSPLHFGNGTRLTVT.

This clonotype was detected a few times. The J gene is TRBJ1-2, the V gene TRBV5-1, with 8 positions matching TRBD1. Germline V gene data show CDR1 as SGHRS and CDR2 as YFSETQ. The V and J ends lost 4 bases and 3 bases, in that order; junction bases with no gene match: 2. This CDR3 contains 13 residues. CDR3 residues: CASSGTGDYGYTF. For the CDR3, the DNA is TGCGCCAGCAGCGGGACAGGCGACTATGGCTACACCTTC.

This clonotype turned up a few times. The V gene is TRBV12-5, the J gene TRBJ2-5; weak D call: TRBD2 (5 bases). Trimming removed 4 bases at V and 3 bases at J, with 15 bases between. Germline V gene lookup returns CDR1 LGHNT and CDR2 FRNRAP. This CDR3 comprises 15 residues. CDR3 region: CASGSPDRREETQYF. CDR3 DNA sequence: TGTGCTAGTGGTTCCCCTGACCGGCGGGAAGAGACCCAGTACTTC.